This TCR beta chain was observed in a study of cytomegalovirus exposure and HLA in healthy donors. Regarding the study as a whole: Presence/absence analyses supposed approximately even sequencing depth among donors.

With 60 Vbeta and 13 Jbeta primers, the PCR was carried out. Measured with immunoSEQ multiplex PCR; TCRdb has only the in-frame clones, and not every one. The sample yields about 140,000 clones, about 78% seen once. Worth noting for this clone: The antigen remains undetermined.

Trimming shortened V by 4 bases and J by 5 bases, and 14 bases separated the two germline ends. The CDR3 has 15 amino acids. Germline-derived CDR1 and CDR2 are SGHNT and YENEEA. The sequenced sample was PBMCs. The V gene is TRBV11-3, the J gene TRBJ1-4; no firm D call. The receptor's source is a man aged 35 to 55 in good health and CMV-seropositive. The CDR3 bases are TGTGCCAGCAGCTCGAGTGGGGAGGTAAATGAAAAACTGTTTTTT. Its protein is CASSSSGEVNEKLFF.